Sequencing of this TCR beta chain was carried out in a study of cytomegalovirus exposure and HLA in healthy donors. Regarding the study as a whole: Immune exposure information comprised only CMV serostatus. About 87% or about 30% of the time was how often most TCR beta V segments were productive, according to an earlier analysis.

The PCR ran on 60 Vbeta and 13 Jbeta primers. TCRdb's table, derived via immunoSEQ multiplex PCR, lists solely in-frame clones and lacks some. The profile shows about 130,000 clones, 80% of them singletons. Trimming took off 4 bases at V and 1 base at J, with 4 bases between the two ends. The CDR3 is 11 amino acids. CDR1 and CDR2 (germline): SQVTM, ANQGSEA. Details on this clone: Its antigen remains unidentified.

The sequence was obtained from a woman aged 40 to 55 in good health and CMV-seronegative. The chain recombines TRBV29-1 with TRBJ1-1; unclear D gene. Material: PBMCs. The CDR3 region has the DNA TGCAGCGTTGGTCAGAACACTGAAGCTTTCTTT. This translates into CSVGQNTEAFF.